One sample yielded the 17 T cell receptor beta chains listed below, sequenced in a study of blood T cell repertoires in COVID-19. Sequencing used immunoSEQ multiplex PCR; TCRdb keeps in-frame clones, though not all of them. The sample lists around 110,000 clones; 80% to 85% were seen once. The specimen was peripheral blood. These receptors originate from a human donor in a cohort sampled during active COVID-19.

V usage is TRBV29-1 and J usage is TRBJ1-1; D gene ambiguous. Per the germline V gene, CDR1 is SQVTM and CDR2 is ANQGSEA. The CDR3 is made up of 13 amino acids. Between the trimmed V and J ends, which lost 0 bases and 7 bases, there was a span of 12 bases. The chain's CDR3 is CSVEDRLAGEAFF. The CDR3 nucleotides are TGCAGCGTTGAAGACCGGCTTGCAGGTGAAGCTTTCTTT.

This chain links TRBV4-2 with TRBJ2-5; 9 bases match TRBD1. From germline, CDR1 is LGHNA and CDR2 YNFKEQ. V was pared by 1 base and J by 5 bases, with 8 bases of the junction left unmatched. The CDR3 loop spans 16 amino acids. The CDR3 bases are TGTGCCAGCAGCCAAGTTCGTACGACAGGGGGTGAGACCCAGTACTTC. It specifies CASSQVRTTGGETQYF.

The chain joins TRBV6-5 to TRBJ1-4; D remains unclear. The germline V and J ends were trimmed by 5 bases and 0 bases, with 7 bases remaining between them. This CDR3 spans 14 amino acids. Germline CDR1 reads MNHEY; CDR2 reads SVGAGI. CDR3 in amino acids: CASSTRPTNEKLFF. The CDR3 nucleotides read TGTGCCAGCAGTACACGTCCAACTAATGAAAAACTGTTTTTT.

The J gene is TRBJ2-7, the V gene TRBV11-2; D ambiguous. The V gene's germline CDR1 is SGHAT and CDR2 FQNNGV. The V and J ends lost 5 bases and 0 bases respectively, with 11 bases between them. The CDR3 is 14 residues long. This CDR3 reads CASSPSPSSYEQYF. The DNA of the CDR3 is TGTGCCAGCAGCCCCTCCCCCAGCTCCTACGAGCAGTACTTC.

The chain has TRBV18 and TRBJ2-1, with D perhaps matching TRBD1 (6 bases). CDR1 and CDR2 from the germline V gene are KGHSH and LQKENI. This CDR3 spans 16 amino acids. Trimming left V 3 bases short and J 2 bases short, with 14 bases between. CDR3 in amino acids: CASSPPQGYTYNEQFF. The CDR3 DNA follows: TGTGCCAGCTCACCGCCGCAGGGGTATACCTACAATGAGCAGTTCTTC.

The chain carries TRBV3-1 (or the pseudogene TRBV3-2) and TRBJ1-5; D is undetermined. With 1 base removed from V and 5 bases from J, the gap between germline ends came to 6 bases. The V gene's germline CDR1 is LGHDT and CDR2 YNNKEL (reference sequence). There are 13 residues in the CDR3. The CDR3 DNA is TGTGCCAGCAGCCAAGGCGGGTATCAGCCCCAGCATTTT. Its protein is CASSQGGYQPQHF.

The CDR3 loop reads CASSQGGNEKLFF. The CDR3 nucleotides are TGTGCCAGCAGCCAAGGAGGGAACGAAAAACTGTTTTTT. The rearrangement uses TRBV3-1 (or the pseudogene TRBV3-2) and TRBJ1-4; D gene unclear. The length of the CDR3 is 13 residues. V was shortened by 1 base and J by 8 bases, with 8 bases between the two germline ends. Germline loops: CDR1 LGHDT, CDR2 YNNKEL (reference sequence).

In its sample, this clone was seen a few times. The V and J genes are TRBV3-1 (or the pseudogene TRBV3-2) and TRBJ2-3, with TRBD1 matching 8 bases. With V trimmed by 4 bases and J by 1 base, 4 bases remained unmatched. The CDR3 sequence is 15 residues long. Germline lookup yields CDR1 LGHDT and CDR2 YNNKEL (reference sequence). The CDR3 bases are TGTGCCAGCAGCCTCCCGGGACAGGGCACAGATACGCAGTATTTT. It codes for CASSLPGQGTDTQYF.

The chain recombines TRBV6-2 or TRBV6-3 with TRBJ2-1; the match to TRBD2 covers 14 bases. Germline V gives CDR1 MNHEY, CDR2 SVGEGT. CDR3 length: 19 residues. V shed 5 bases and J 3 bases; nucleotides not matched to a gene: 12. CDR3 amino acids: CASSTPGLAGARGYNEQFF. The CDR3 nucleotides are TGTGCCAGCAGTACTCCGGGACTAGCGGGAGCCCGGGGCTACAATGAGCAGTTCTTC.

The V gene is TRBV5-1, the J gene TRBJ1-4; 8 bases match TRBD1. The J segment lost 8 bases and the V segment lost 4 bases, leaving 10 bases of the junction unmatched. The length of the CDR3 is 15 residues. Germline CDR1 reads SGHRS; CDR2 reads YFSETQ. CDR3 region: CASSQSGGIEEKLFF. In DNA form, the CDR3 reads TGCGCCAGCAGCCAATCAGGGGGCATTGAGGAAAAACTGTTTTTT.

The V and J genes are TRBV4-3 and TRBJ2-3, with D possibly TRBD2 on 5 matching bases. The CDR3 contains 15 residues. Looked up from germline, CDR1 is LGHNA and CDR2 is YSLEER. Trimming took off 2 bases at V and 0 bases at J, with 9 bases between the two ends. The DNA of the CDR3 is TGCGCCAGCAGCCAACTAGCTACTAGCACAGATACGCAGTATTTT. Amino acid sequence: CASSQLATSTDTQYF.

Comment on this clone: Sequence at one end of the junction differs from germline and may be a read error. The gene calls are TRBV10-3 and TRBJ2-5; no clear D gene. Germline lookup yields CDR1 ENHRY and CDR2 SYGVKD. The CDR3 contains 15 residues. This chain's CDR3 is CAISGTSDNQETQYF. In nucleotides, the CDR3 is TGTGCCATCAGTGGTACGTCCGACAACCAGGAGACCCAGTACTTC.

This chain connects TRBV10-3 to TRBJ2-1, with 11 bases that match TRBD2. V was clipped by 0 bases and J by 0 bases; unmatched bases: 7. The germline CDR1 and CDR2 sequences are ENHRY and SYGVKD. This CDR3 is built from 19 residues. The CDR3, as DNA: TGTGCCATCAGTGAGTCCGGGACTAGCGGCAGGAGCTCCTACAATGAGCAGTTCTTC. Encoded protein: CAISESGTSGRSSYNEQFF.

The rearrangement uses TRBV7-9 and TRBJ2-1, with 7 bases aligning to TRBD2. This CDR3 has 13 amino acids. V lost 5 bases and J lost 13; bases outside the gene matches: 11. The germline CDR1 and CDR2 sequences are SEHNR and FQNEAQ (reference sequence). The CDR3 spells CASSPTSTSDQFF. The CDR3 coding sequence is TGTGCCAGCAGCCCCACCTCAACTAGCGACCAGTTCTTC.

This chain connects TRBV30 to TRBJ2-2, with TRBD1 as a possible D gene (6 bases). Deletions cut 1 base from V and 1 base from J, with 10 bases between. The CDR3 is 15 amino acids. Germline V gives CDR1 GTSNPN, CDR2 SVGIG (reference sequence). In nucleotides, the CDR3 is TGTGCCTGGAGTGCCTTGACAGGGAACACCGGGGAGCTGTTTTTT. It translates to CAWSALTGNTGELFF.

The chain is built from TRBV3-1 (or the pseudogene TRBV3-2) and TRBJ1-3; D uncertain. Per the germline V gene, CDR1 is LGHDT and CDR2 is YNNKEL (reference sequence). V gave up 1 base and J gave up 2 bases, with 9 bases separating them. CDR3 length: 15 amino acids. CDR3 in amino acids: CASSQGGGTGNTIYF. CDR3 nucleotide sequence: TGTGCCAGCAGCCAAGGAGGCGGGACTGGAAACACCATATATTTT.

The chain combines TRBV6-2 or TRBV6-3 with TRBJ1-5; D is uncertain. Trimming pared 4 bases from V and 8 bases from J, leaving 15 bases between. There are 14 residues in the CDR3. Germline CDR1 reads MNHEY; CDR2 reads SVGEGT. CDR3 loop: CASSSGEYWEPQHF. Written as DNA, the CDR3 is TGTGCCAGCAGTTCTGGGGAGTACTGGGAGCCCCAGCATTTT.